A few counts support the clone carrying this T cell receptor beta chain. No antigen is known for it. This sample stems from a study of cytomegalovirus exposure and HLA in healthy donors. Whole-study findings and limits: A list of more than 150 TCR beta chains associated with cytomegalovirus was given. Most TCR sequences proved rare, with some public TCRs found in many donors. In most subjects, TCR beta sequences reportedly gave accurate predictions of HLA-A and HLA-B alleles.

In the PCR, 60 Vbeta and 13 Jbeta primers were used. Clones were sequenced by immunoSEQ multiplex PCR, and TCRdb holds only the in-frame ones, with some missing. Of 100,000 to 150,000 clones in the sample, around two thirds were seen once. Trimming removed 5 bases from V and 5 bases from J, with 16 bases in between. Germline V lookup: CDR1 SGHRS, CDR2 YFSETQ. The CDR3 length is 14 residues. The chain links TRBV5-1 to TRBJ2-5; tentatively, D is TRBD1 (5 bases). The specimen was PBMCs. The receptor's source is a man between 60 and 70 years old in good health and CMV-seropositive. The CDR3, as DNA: TGCGCCAGCAGGTCTTCAGGGAACCTCGAGACCCAGTACTTC. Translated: CASRSSGNLETQYF.